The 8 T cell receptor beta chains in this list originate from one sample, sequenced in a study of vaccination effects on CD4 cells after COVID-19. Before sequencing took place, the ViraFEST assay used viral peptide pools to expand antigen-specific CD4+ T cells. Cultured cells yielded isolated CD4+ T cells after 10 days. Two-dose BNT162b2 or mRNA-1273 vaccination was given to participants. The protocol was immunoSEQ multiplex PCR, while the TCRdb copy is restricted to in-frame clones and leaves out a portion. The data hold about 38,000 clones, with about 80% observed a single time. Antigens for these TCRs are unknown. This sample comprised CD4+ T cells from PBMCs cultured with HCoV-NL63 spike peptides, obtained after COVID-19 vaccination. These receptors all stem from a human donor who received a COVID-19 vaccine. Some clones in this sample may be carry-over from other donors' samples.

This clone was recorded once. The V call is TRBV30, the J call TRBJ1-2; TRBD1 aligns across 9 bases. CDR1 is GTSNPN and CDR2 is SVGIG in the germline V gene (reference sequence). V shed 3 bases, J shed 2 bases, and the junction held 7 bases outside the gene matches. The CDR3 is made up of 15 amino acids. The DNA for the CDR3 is TGTGCCTGGAGATTAGCCGGGACAGGGAACTATGGCTACACCTTC. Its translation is CAWRLAGTGNYGYTF.

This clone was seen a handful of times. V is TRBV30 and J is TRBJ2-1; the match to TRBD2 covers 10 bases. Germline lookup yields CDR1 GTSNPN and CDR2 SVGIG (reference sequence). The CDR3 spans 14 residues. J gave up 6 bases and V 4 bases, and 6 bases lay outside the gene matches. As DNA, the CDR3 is TGTGCCTGGAACACCGGGACTAGCGTCAATGAGCAGTTCTTC. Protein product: CAWNTGTSVNEQFF.

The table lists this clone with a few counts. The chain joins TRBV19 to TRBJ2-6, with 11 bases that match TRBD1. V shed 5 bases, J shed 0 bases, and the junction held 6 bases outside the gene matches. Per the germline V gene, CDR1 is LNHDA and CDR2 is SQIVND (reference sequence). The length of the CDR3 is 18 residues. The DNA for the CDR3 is TGTGCCAGTAGTTCGCCGGGACAGGGGGGCTCTGGGGCCAACGTCCTGACTTTC. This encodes CASSSPGQGGSGANVLTF.

CDR3 coding DNA: TGCGCCAGCAGCCAAGATTCGTTGGTTTTCGGTGGCTACACCTTC. Translated, it gives CASSQDSLVFGGYTF. The J gene is TRBJ1-2, the V gene TRBV4-3; D gene unclear. The V gene lost 0 bases and the J gene lost 7 bases, with 15 bases spanning the gap. The CDR3 spans 15 residues. Germline CDR1 LGHNA, CDR2 YSLEER.

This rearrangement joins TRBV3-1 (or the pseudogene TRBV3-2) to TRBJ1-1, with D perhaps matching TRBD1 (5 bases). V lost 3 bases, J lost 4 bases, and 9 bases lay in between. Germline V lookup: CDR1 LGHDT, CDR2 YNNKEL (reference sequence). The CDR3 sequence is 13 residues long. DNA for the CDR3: TGTGCCAGCAGCCAGCGACAGTTCACTGAAGCTTTCTTT. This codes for CASSQRQFTEAFF.

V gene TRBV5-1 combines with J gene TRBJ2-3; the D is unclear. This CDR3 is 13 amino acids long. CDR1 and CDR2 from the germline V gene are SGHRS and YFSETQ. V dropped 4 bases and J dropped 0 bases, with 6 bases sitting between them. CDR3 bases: TGCGCCAGCAGCGCCGGGAGCACAGATACGCAGTATTTT. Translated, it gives CASSAGSTDTQYF.

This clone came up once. The CDR3 loop reads CASSSTRDAEQYV. Written as DNA, the CDR3 is TGTGCCAGCAGCTCGACTAGGGATGCCGAGCAGTACGTC. V is TRBV6-6 and J is TRBJ2-7; D is possibly TRBD2 (6 bases). The CDR3 totals 13 residues. The germline V and J ends were trimmed by 6 bases and 6 bases, with 15 bases remaining between them. Germline V gene sequence: CDR1 MNHNY, CDR2 SVGAGI (reference sequence).

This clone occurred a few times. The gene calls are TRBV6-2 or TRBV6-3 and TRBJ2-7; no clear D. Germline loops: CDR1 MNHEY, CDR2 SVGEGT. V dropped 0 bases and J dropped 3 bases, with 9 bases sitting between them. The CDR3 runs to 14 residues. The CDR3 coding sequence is TGTGCCAGCAGTTACTCGAGCAGTTACTACGAGCAGTACGTC. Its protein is CASSYSSSYYEQYV.